This T cell receptor beta chain was captured in a study of sequential checkpoint blockade in melanoma. Germline loops: CDR1 MNHGY, CDR2 SAAAGT. The CDR3 extends over 13 amino acids. V lost 6 bases, J lost 3 bases, and 11 bases lay in between. Treatment here: randomized to nivolumab then ipilimumab (arm A) or the reverse (arm B). The repertoire was sequenced with immunoSEQ multiplex PCR; TCRdb's copy has only in-frame clones and lacks some. The sample records about 9,600 clones, about 24% being singletons. Source: tumor tissue (inferred from file names), taken from a patient given nivolumab and ipilimumab in sequence. The rearrangement joins TRBV6-8 to TRBJ2-5, with D possibly being TRBD1 or TRBD2 (5 bases each). The receptor's source is a human donor with melanoma. CDR3 sequence reads: CASRGPHKETQYF. CDR3 DNA sequence: TGTGCCAGCAGGGGACCGCATAAAGAGACCCAGTACTTC.